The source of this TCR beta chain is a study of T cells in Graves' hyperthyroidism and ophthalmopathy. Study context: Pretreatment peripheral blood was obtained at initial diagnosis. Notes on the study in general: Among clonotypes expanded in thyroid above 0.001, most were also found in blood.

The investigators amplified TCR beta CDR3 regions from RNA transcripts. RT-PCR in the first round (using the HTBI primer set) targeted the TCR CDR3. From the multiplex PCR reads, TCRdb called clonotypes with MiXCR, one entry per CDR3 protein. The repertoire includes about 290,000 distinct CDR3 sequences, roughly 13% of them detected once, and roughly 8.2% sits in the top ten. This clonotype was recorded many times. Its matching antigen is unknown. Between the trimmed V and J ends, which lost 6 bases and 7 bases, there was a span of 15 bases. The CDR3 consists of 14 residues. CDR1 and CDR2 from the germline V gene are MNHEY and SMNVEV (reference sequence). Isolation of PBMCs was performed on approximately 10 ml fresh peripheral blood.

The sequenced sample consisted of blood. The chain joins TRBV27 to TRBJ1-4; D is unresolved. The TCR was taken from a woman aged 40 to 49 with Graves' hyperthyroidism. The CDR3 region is CASRRVMGIEKLFF. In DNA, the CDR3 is TGTGCCAGCAGGAGGGTGATGGGTATTGAAAAACTGTTTTTT.